The next 30 T cell receptor beta chains were all read from a single sample in a study of blood T cell repertoires in COVID-19. TCRdb's table, derived via immunoSEQ multiplex PCR, lists solely in-frame clones and lacks some. This sample carries over 85,000 clones, over 60% of them seen once, and the ten largest clones take roughly 16%. The sequencing sample was made of peripheral blood. The receptors here all came from a woman older than 75 with active or convalescent COVID-19.

The chain uses TRBV6-6 and TRBJ2-3, with a possible D match to TRBD2 (5 bases). CDR3 length: 13 amino acids. Trimming stripped 10 bases from V and 2 bases from J, with 13 bases between. Per the germline V gene, CDR1 is MNHNY and CDR2 is SVGAGI (reference sequence). The chain's CDR3 is CATYRGTTDTQYF. The CDR3 DNA follows: TGTGCCACCTACCGGGGAACCACAGATACGCAGTATTTT.

This chain links TRBV25-1 with TRBJ2-5; 8 nucleotides line up with TRBD2. This CDR3 has 13 amino acids. V was pared by 3 bases and J by 5 bases, with 2 bases of the junction left unmatched. The germline V gene encodes CDR1 MGHDK and CDR2 SYGVNS. Written as DNA, the CDR3 is TGTGCCAGCAGTGACAGCGGGAGTGAGACCCAGTACTTC. It yields the protein CASSDSGSETQYF. The complete variable domain, with remaining parts taken from reference TRBV25-1 and TRBJ2-5, reads EADIYQTPRYLVIGTGKKITLECSQTMGHDKMYWYQQDPGMELHLIHYSYGVNSTEKGDLSSESTVSRIRTEHFPLTLESARPSHTSQYLCASSDSGSETQYFGPGTRLLVL.

The V and J genes are TRBV12-3 or TRBV12-4 and TRBJ2-5, with D possibly matching TRBD1 (6 bases). The length of the CDR3 is 13 residues. The V end was cut by 4 bases, the J end by 4 bases, with 10 bases between. This chain's CDR3 is CASSSTGPETQYF. CDR3 DNA: TGTGCCAGCAGTTCCACAGGGCCAGAGACCCAGTACTTC.

The V and J genes are TRBV5-1 and TRBJ1-6; the match to TRBD1 covers 8 bases. Germline assignment: CDR1 SGHRS and CDR2 YFSETQ. V shed 0 bases and J 0 bases; nucleotides not matched to a gene: 5. There are 18 residues in the CDR3. CDR3 DNA: TGCGCCAGCAGCTTGGATTACAGGGGGAGCTCCTATAATTCACCCCTCCACTTT. It translates to CASSLDYRGSSYNSPLHF.

This clone was seen only a few times. The genes are TRBV7-3 and TRBJ2-1; 7 bases fit TRBD2. Germline CDR1 SGHTA, CDR2 FQGTGA. J gave up 7 bases and V 4 bases, and 10 bases lay outside the gene matches. The CDR3 length is 15 residues. The CDR3 protein is CASSSSSGWGNEQFF. In DNA, the CDR3 is TGTGCCAGCAGCTCCTCTAGCGGCTGGGGAAATGAGCAGTTCTTC.

The chain has TRBV5-1 and TRBJ2-7; 9 nucleotides align to TRBD1. The V gene's germline CDR1 is SGHRS and CDR2 YFSETQ. The CDR3 loop spans 15 amino acids. J lost 5 bases, V lost 0 bases, and 6 bases had no gene match. The CDR3 region has the DNA TGCGCCAGCAGCTTGGGGGGACAGGGTAACAACGAGCAGTACTTC. It encodes CASSLGGQGNNEQYF. Full variable domain (missing parts from reference TRBV5-1 and TRBJ2-7): KAGVTQTPRYLIKTRGQQVTLSCSPISGHRSVSWYQQTPGQGLQFLFEYFSETQRNKGNFPGRFSGRQFSNSRSEMNVSTLELGDSALYLCASSLGGQGNNEQYFGPGTRLTVT.

V usage is TRBV5-4 and J usage is TRBJ2-4; possible D gene TRBD2, 5 bases. This CDR3 comprises 18 residues. Trimming took off 4 bases at V and 8 bases at J, with 28 bases between the two ends. Germline CDR1 reads SGHNT; CDR2 reads YYREEE (reference sequence). CDR3: CASSDLGVPPRAGDIQYF. The CDR3 nucleotides read TGTGCCAGCAGCGACTTGGGCGTTCCGCCGAGGGCCGGGGACATTCAGTACTTC.

This chain links TRBV30 with TRBJ1-1; TRBD1 agrees at 9 bases. This CDR3 has 15 amino acids. Trimming cost V 2 bases and J 5 bases; bases outside gene matches: 9. Germline values: CDR1 GTSNPN, CDR2 SVGIG (reference sequence). CDR3 sequence reads: CAWSMLGQGKTEAFF. CDR3 sequence (DNA): TGTGCCTGGAGTATGTTGGGACAGGGAAAAACTGAAGCTTTCTTT.

The J gene is TRBJ2-5, the V gene TRBV4-3; possibly TRBD2 for D (5 bases). V lost 3 bases, J lost 2 bases, and 13 bases lay in between. Germline CDR1 and CDR2: LGHNA and YSLEER. The CDR3 contains 15 residues. This chain's CDR3 is CASSQSGVRQETQYF. The CDR3 nucleotides read TGCGCCAGCAGCCAGTCCGGGGTTCGACAAGAGACCCAGTACTTC.

The genes are TRBV7-8 and TRBJ1-1, with D possibly matching TRBD1 (5 bases). The germline CDR1 and CDR2 sequences are SGHVS and FQNEAQ. The CDR3 extends over 17 amino acids. V lost 5 bases and J lost 4, with 23 bases in between. This CDR3 is CASSPYPGGATGTEAFF. Written as DNA, the CDR3 is TGTGCCAGCAGCCCCTACCCCGGCGGGGCGACGGGCACTGAAGCTTTCTTT.

V gene TRBV18 combines with J gene TRBJ1-3; D might be TRBD1 (5 bases). The CDR3 is 13 residues long. The germline V gene encodes CDR1 KGHSH and CDR2 LQKENI. The V gene lost 3 bases and the J gene lost 6 bases, with 9 bases spanning the gap. CDR3 in amino acids: CASSPQGSNTIYF. Here the CDR3 DNA reads TGTGCCAGCTCACCTCAGGGCTCAAACACCATATATTTT.

This rearrangement joins TRBV29-1 to TRBJ2-5, with TRBD2 matching 8 bases. V was clipped by 7 bases and J by 4 bases; unmatched bases: 8. The length of the CDR3 is 13 residues. Germline-derived CDR1 and CDR2 are SQVTM and ANQGSEA. CDR3: CSGRPRGGETQYF. CDR3 DNA: TGCAGCGGAAGACCCCGGGGGGGAGAGACCCAGTACTTC. The full variable domain, rest sourced from reference TRBV29-1 and TRBJ2-5, is SAVISQKPSRDICQRGTSLTIQCQVDSQVTMMFWYRQQPGQSLTLIATANQGSEATYESGFVIDKFPISRPNLTFSTLTVSNMSPEDSSIYLCSGRPRGGETQYFGPGTRLLVL.

This chain links TRBV21-1 with TRBJ2-3; the table's D call, TRBD2, has no DNA check behind it. TRBV21-1 is a listed pseudogene. This CDR3 has 18 amino acids. In DNA form, the CDR3 reads TGTGCCAGCAGCAAAGTCGGGACTAGCGGAGGGGGGAAAGATACGCAGTATTTT. The encoded protein is CASSKVGTSGGGKDTQYF.

The rearrangement joins TRBV18 to TRBJ2-2, with 7 nucleotides matching TRBD1. The germline V gene encodes CDR1 KGHSH and CDR2 LQKENI. Unmatched junction bases numbered 10, after V lost 3 bases and J lost 3 bases. The CDR3 extends over 17 amino acids. The CDR3 protein is CASSPYRDSLYTGELFF. As DNA, the CDR3 is TGTGCCAGCTCACCGTACCGGGACAGTCTTTACACCGGGGAGCTGTTTTTT.

The gene calls are TRBV27 and TRBJ2-3, with unresolved D. The CDR3 totals 13 residues. Trimming cost V 3 bases and J 1 base, with 5 bases left between them. The germline V gene encodes CDR1 MNHEY and CDR2 SMNVEV (reference sequence). DNA for the CDR3: TGTGCCAGCAGTTTCCAGGGCACAGATACGCAGTATTTT. Translation: CASSFQGTDTQYF.

There are a few counts of this clone. The chain carries TRBV7-3 and TRBJ2-1; possibly TRBD2 for D (6 bases). This CDR3 has 15 amino acids. Germline-derived CDR1 and CDR2 are SGHTA and FQGTGA. The V end lost 5 bases, the J end lost 8 bases, and 19 bases lay between the germline ends. CDR3 loop: CASSRAGREEDEQFF. CDR3 bases: TGTGCCAGCAGCCGGGCCGGGCGGGAAGAGGATGAGCAGTTCTTC.

This sequence joins TRBV1 and TRBJ2-2; the table's TRBD1 call for D was not verified on the DNA. TRBV1 is a listed pseudogene. There are 21 residues in the CDR3. The CDR3 coding sequence is TGCACCAGCCCTACGGGGAGTGGGACAGGATTTCTGGGGGAGGGCCCCGGGGAGCTGTTTTTT. Encoded protein: CTSPTGSGTGFLGEGPGELFF.

The chain recombines TRBV18 with TRBJ2-7, with 7 bases matching TRBD2. Germline CDR1 reads KGHSH; CDR2 reads LQKENI. There are 14 residues in the CDR3. V was pared by 4 bases and J by 5 bases, with 8 bases of the junction left unmatched. The CDR3 spells CASSLEGLGNEQYF. In DNA, the CDR3 is TGTGCCAGCTCACTCGAAGGACTAGGCAACGAGCAGTACTTC.

The V call is TRBV27, the J call TRBJ1-4, with D possibly being TRBD1 (5 bases). V lost 10 bases to trimming and J lost 3 bases, with 15 bases between them. Looked up from germline, CDR1 is MNHEY and CDR2 is SMNVEV (reference sequence). The CDR3 loop spans 14 amino acids. The CDR3 reads CATKQTVPNEKLFF. The CDR3 DNA reads TGTGCCACCAAGCAGACAGTTCCTAATGAAAAACTGTTTTTT.

The rearrangement uses TRBV5-4 and TRBJ1-1, with D hard to call. Germline V CDR1 and CDR2: SGHNT, YYREEE (reference sequence). V was shortened by 1 base and J by 5 bases, with 12 bases between the two germline ends. The CDR3 spans 14 residues. The CDR3 protein is CASSLYEESTEAFF. DNA of the CDR3: TGTGCCAGCAGCTTGTATGAAGAGTCGACTGAAGCTTTCTTT.

The gene calls are TRBV5-1 and TRBJ2-7; 7 bases line up with TRBD2. The CDR3 extends over 14 amino acids. After removal of 3 bases from V and 2 bases from J, the junction contained 5 bases not matched to a gene. Germline V lookup: CDR1 SGHRS, CDR2 YFSETQ. CDR3 region: CASSSGLVPYEQYF. The CDR3 DNA reads as TGCGCCAGCAGCTCAGGACTAGTCCCCTACGAGCAGTACTTC.

The chain links TRBV5-1 to TRBJ2-3; the match to TRBD2 covers 11 bases. The CDR3 extends over 17 amino acids. CDR1 is SGHRS and CDR2 is YFSETQ in the germline V gene. Trimming cost V 3 bases and J 3 bases; bases outside gene matches: 9. CDR3 sequence: CASSSTLAGVSTDTQYF. Here the CDR3 DNA reads TGCGCCAGCAGCTCGACACTAGCGGGAGTTAGTACAGATACGCAGTATTTT.

The chain employs TRBV15 and TRBJ2-1; 11 bases align to TRBD2. This CDR3 spans 16 amino acids. V shed 2 bases, J shed 6 bases, and the junction held 6 bases outside the gene matches. CDR1 is LNHNV and CDR2 is YYDKDF in the germline V gene (reference sequence). The CDR3 here is CATSRPPGTSGNEQFF. CDR3 DNA sequence: TGTGCCACCAGCAGACCTCCCGGGACTAGCGGCAATGAGCAGTTCTTC. Supplemented by reference TRBV15 and TRBJ2-1, the full variable domain reads DAMVIQNPRYQVTQFGKPVTLSCSQTLNHNVMYWYQQKSSQAPKLLFHYYDKDFNNEADTPDNFQSRRPNTSFCFLDIRSPGLGDTAMYLCATSRPPGTSGNEQFFGPGTRLTVL.

V usage is TRBV5-1 and J usage is TRBJ2-2; 11 nucleotides align to TRBD2. Germline V gene data show CDR1 as SGHRS and CDR2 as YFSETQ. Unmatched junction bases numbered 6, after V lost 5 bases and J lost 0 bases. The CDR3 is 17 residues long. The CDR3, as DNA: TGCGCCAGCAGGTTTCTAGCGGGGGGCCCGAACACCGGGGAGCTGTTTTTT. Encoded protein: CASRFLAGGPNTGELFF.

The V and J genes are TRBV7-8 and TRBJ2-1, with a weak D call TRBD1 (5 bases). Germline V gene lookup returns CDR1 SGHVS and CDR2 FQNEAQ. Trimming took off 5 bases at V and 5 bases at J, with 16 bases between the two ends. This CDR3 contains 15 residues. CDR3 sequence (DNA): TGTGCCAGCAGCCCGCGAATGACAGCGAACAATGAGCAGTTCTTC. It yields the protein CASSPRMTANNEQFF.

This sequence joins TRBV5-1 and TRBJ2-1; tentatively, D is TRBD2 (6 bases). Deletions cut 4 bases from V and 9 bases from J, with 14 bases between. Germline V lookup: CDR1 SGHRS, CDR2 YFSETQ. The CDR3 loop spans 13 amino acids. The CDR3 DNA follows: TGCGCCAGCAGCGTTACCACTAGCTTTGAGCAGTTCTTC. Its translation is CASSVTTSFEQFF.

This chain uses TRBV7-9 with TRBJ2-1; D might be TRBD2 (5 bases). Germline values: CDR1 SEHNR, CDR2 FQNEAQ (reference sequence). V lost 5 bases to trimming and J lost 0 bases, with 23 bases between them. The CDR3 extends over 19 amino acids. For the CDR3, the DNA is TGTGCCAGCAGCCCCCGGGGTCCTTATGTTCGTAGCTCCTACAATGAGCAGTTCTTC. Its translation is CASSPRGPYVRSSYNEQFF.

This clone was recorded a few times. J is TRBJ1-1 and V is TRBV6-4; unclear D gene. V gave up 3 bases and J gave up 4 bases, with 9 bases separating them. CDR3 length: 13 residues. CDR1 is MRHNA, CDR2 SNTAGT, per germline. The CDR3 here is CASSDQRGTEAFF. For the CDR3, the DNA is TGTGCCAGCAGTGATCAGCGGGGCACTGAAGCTTTCTTT.

The chain employs TRBV6-5 and TRBJ1-4; maybe TRBD1 (5 bases). This CDR3 contains 14 residues. Per germline, CDR1 MNHEY and CDR2 SVGAGI. V lost 3 bases, J lost 12 bases, and 17 bases lay in between. The CDR3 reads CASSYYAGGAELFF. The CDR3 DNA sequence: TGTGCCAGCAGTTATTACGCCGGGGGTGCGGAACTGTTTTTT.

This clone was observed once. The chain recombines TRBV14 with TRBJ2-2, with D tentatively TRBD2 (5 bases). V lost 4 bases and J 2 bases, leaving 8 bases between the germline ends. This CDR3 has 14 residues. Germline CDR1 SGHDN, CDR2 FVKESK. The CDR3, as DNA: TGTGCCAGCAGCCCTACTAGAAACACCGGGGAGCTGTTTTTT. Its translation is CASSPTRNTGELFF.